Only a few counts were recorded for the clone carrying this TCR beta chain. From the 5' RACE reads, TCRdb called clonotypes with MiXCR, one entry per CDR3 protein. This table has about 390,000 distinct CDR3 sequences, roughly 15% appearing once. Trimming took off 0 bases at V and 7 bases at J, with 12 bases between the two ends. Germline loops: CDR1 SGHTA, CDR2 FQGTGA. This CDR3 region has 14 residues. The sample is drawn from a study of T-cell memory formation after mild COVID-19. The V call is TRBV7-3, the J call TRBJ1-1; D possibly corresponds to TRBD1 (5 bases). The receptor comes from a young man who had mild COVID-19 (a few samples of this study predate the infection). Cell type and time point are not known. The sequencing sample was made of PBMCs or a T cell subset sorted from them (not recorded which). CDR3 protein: CASSLTARTHEAFF. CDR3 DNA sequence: TGTGCCAGCAGCTTAACCGCGCGGACACATGAAGCTTTCTTT.